Below, one T cell receptor beta chain is given with its context. In terms of age and location, participants ranged from roughly 18 to 90 years and lived in about two dozen US areas. This CDR3 region has 13 residues. CDR1 is SGHAT, CDR2 FQDESV, per germline (reference sequence). Deletions cut 5 bases from V and 2 bases from J, with 7 bases between. In the authors' workflow: Using reference gene primer amplification, nucleated cell counts were estimated. TCRdb keeps only in-frame clones here, not all; method: immunoSEQ multiplex PCR. The V and J calls and clone size are taken from that table; D and trimming were inferred from the DNA. The sample has about 280,000 clones, roughly nine tenths seen once. This record belongs to a study of blood T cell repertoires in COVID-19.

The J gene is TRBJ2-1, the V gene TRBV11-1; TRBD2 might be the D (5 bases). The sample consisted of PBMCs or T cells enriched from blood (not recorded which). The clonotype comes from a woman aged 55 to 70 who had recovered from COVID-19. The CDR3: CASSHGTYNEQFF. The CDR3, as DNA: TGTGCCAGCAGCCACGGGACCTACAATGAGCAGTTCTTC.